This T cell receptor beta chain was profiled in a study of blood T cell repertoires in COVID-19. Study summary: Collection of acute and convalescent COVID-19 samples took place in the United States, Italy and Spain. The cDNA or gDNA used as material had been derived from T cells, B-cell-depleted T cells, or PBMCs.

Trimming removed 11 bases at V and 4 bases at J, with 24 bases between. There are 15 residues in the CDR3. CDR1 and CDR2 from the germline V gene are LNHDA and SQIVND (reference sequence). The authors' processing: Estimates of nucleated cell counts were drawn from the amplification of reference gene primers. Some clones are missing from TCRdb's copy, which holds only in-frame ones; the method was immunoSEQ multiplex PCR. V and J calls plus clone size are reproduced from that table; the DNA served to infer D and trimming. The table has 66,000 or so clones, around 77% seen once; the top ten hold about 9.8%.

The genes are TRBV19 and TRBJ2-7; D perhaps matches TRBD1 (5 bases). The TCR was taken from a human donor in a cohort sampled during active COVID-19. Sequencing was performed on peripheral blood. The CDR3 spells CAVLQEPPSWYEQYF. CDR3 sequence (DNA): TGTGCCGTATTACAGGAACCTCCCAGTTGGTACGAGCAGTACTTC.